Below are 18 T cell receptor beta chains sequenced from a single sample in a study of blood T cell repertoires in COVID-19. Clones were read by immunoSEQ multiplex PCR, and TCRdb kept only the in-frame ones, dropping some. The table includes approximately 390,000 clones, around 87% detected once. Sequences were obtained from peripheral blood. These receptors originate from a man aged 18 to 29 with active or convalescent COVID-19.

This clone was detected only a few times. CDR3 residues: CASSGRGPLPNLNQPQHF. In DNA, the CDR3 is TGTGCCAGCAGCGGCAGGGGGCCCCTCCCGAATTTAAATCAGCCCCAGCATTTT. The V gene is TRBV28, the J gene TRBJ1-5; TRBD1 agrees at 8 bases. This CDR3 spans 18 amino acids. Germline V lookup: CDR1 MDHEN, CDR2 SYDVKM. J lost 4 bases, V lost 6 bases, and 17 bases had no gene match.

The chain joins TRBV27 to TRBJ2-1; D not certain. Trimming pared 0 bases from V and 7 bases from J, leaving 7 bases between. Per germline, CDR1 MNHEY and CDR2 SMNVEV (reference sequence). The CDR3 has 13 amino acids. DNA for the CDR3: TGTGCCAGCAGTTTATCGGGCCCAAATGAGCAGTTCTTC. Protein sequence: CASSLSGPNEQFF.

The chain is built from TRBV4-1 and TRBJ2-7; the match to TRBD1 covers 8 bases. Germline V gene sequence: CDR1 MGHRA, CDR2 YSYEKL. This CDR3 is 14 amino acids long. V lost 4 bases, J lost 5 bases, and 7 bases stayed unmatched. The CDR3 sequence: CASSLNRGDNEQYF. CDR3 nucleotide sequence: TGCGCCAGCAGCCTCAACAGGGGGGACAACGAGCAGTACTTC.

The chain joins TRBV15 to TRBJ1-4; maybe TRBD1 (5 bases). V lost 5 bases, J lost 7 bases, and 14 bases lay in between. Germline V gene lookup returns CDR1 LNHNV and CDR2 YYDKDF (reference sequence). This CDR3 contains 14 residues. The CDR3 protein is CATSGSGGTEKLFF. CDR3 nucleotide sequence: TGTGCCACCAGCGGGTCCGGGGGAACTGAAAAACTGTTTTTT.

The chain couples TRBV30 to TRBJ2-7, with D tentatively TRBD2 (6 bases). V dropped 1 base and J dropped 0 bases, with 10 bases sitting between them. CDR3 size: 14 residues. Looked up from germline, CDR1 is GTSNPN and CDR2 is SVGIG (reference sequence). The CDR3 is CAWSGGLSSYEQYF. The CDR3 bases are TGTGCCTGGAGTGGGGGACTTAGCTCCTACGAGCAGTACTTC. Full variable domain (remainder filled in from reference TRBV30 and TRBJ2-7): SQTIHQWPATLVQPVGSPLSLECTVEGTSNPNLYWYRQAAGRGLQLLFYSVGIGQISSEVPQNLSASRPQDRQFILSSKKLLLSDSGFYLCAWSGGLSSYEQYFGPGTRLTVT.

This chain links TRBV30 with TRBJ1-2; 7 nucleotides agree with TRBD1. This CDR3 has 11 residues. J lost 8 bases, V lost 4 bases, and 4 bases had no gene match. Germline V gene lookup returns CDR1 GTSNPN and CDR2 SVGIG (reference sequence). The CDR3 here is CAWNRGSGYTF. As DNA, the CDR3 is TGTGCCTGGAACAGGGGAAGCGGCTACACCTTC.

This clone was detected only a few times. The same CDR3 also results from other DNA sequences found in this sample. The rearrangement uses TRBV4-3 and TRBJ1-3; D gene uncertain. Germline-derived CDR1 and CDR2 are LGHNA and YSLEER. Trimming shortened V by 0 bases and J by 4 bases, and 10 bases separated the two germline ends. The CDR3 spans 15 residues. CDR3 protein: CASSQDSGSGNTIYF. The CDR3 DNA reads as TGCGCCAGCAGCCAAGATTCGGGGTCGGGAAACACCATATATTTT.

The gene calls are TRBV6-1 and TRBJ2-7; no firm D call. Germline CDR1 MNHNS, CDR2 SASEGT. The V gene lost 3 bases and the J gene lost 3 bases, with 12 bases spanning the gap. This CDR3 region has 14 residues. CDR3 sequence: CASSEGYLIYEQYF. The CDR3 DNA sequence: TGTGCCAGCAGTGAGGGCTACCTTATCTACGAGCAGTACTTC.

V usage is TRBV21-1 and J usage is TRBJ1-4; whether TRBD1, the table's D call, matches the DNA was not checked. TRBV21-1 counts as a pseudogene. This CDR3 region has 18 residues. The chain's CDR3 is CASSKVQAGGTTNEKLFF. CDR3 in DNA: TGTGCCAGCAGCAAAGTTCAGGCAGGGGGGACAACTAATGAAAAACTGTTTTTT.

This chain links TRBV7-8 with TRBJ1-2; no clear D gene. The CDR3 contains 16 residues. The germline CDR1 and CDR2 sequences are SGHVS and FQNEAQ. The V end was cut by 2 bases, the J end by 8 bases, with 21 bases between. The CDR3 nucleotides read TGTGCCAGCAGCTTACCCCCGGGTGGGTCGACGGAGGGCTACACCTTC. Protein sequence: CASSLPPGGSTEGYTF.

This sequence joins TRBV28 and TRBJ1-2; D uncertain. CDR1 and CDR2 from the germline V gene are MDHEN and SYDVKM. V lost 3 bases and J 7 bases, leaving 12 bases between the germline ends. This CDR3 is built from 13 residues. The DNA for the CDR3 is TGTGCCAGCAGTTTGTTCCTATCTTCTGGCTACACCTTC. Translation: CASSLFLSSGYTF.

The V gene is TRBV10-3, the J gene TRBJ1-3; unclear D gene. Germline V lookup: CDR1 ENHRY, CDR2 SYGVKD. The CDR3 extends over 15 amino acids. V lost 3 bases and J 0 bases, leaving 9 bases between the germline ends. In DNA, the CDR3 is TGTGCCATCAGTGAACGGGATTTCTCTGGAAACACCATATATTTT. It translates to CAISERDFSGNTIYF.

The chain employs TRBV19 and TRBJ2-1; no definite D call. The V and J ends lost 10 bases and 4 bases respectively, with 14 bases between them. This CDR3 comprises 13 residues. In germline, CDR1 is LNHDA, CDR2 SQIVND (reference sequence). The CDR3 sequence is CATQAPMYNEQFF. CDR3 bases: TGTGCCACCCAGGCCCCAATGTACAATGAGCAGTTCTTC.

This CDR3 is CASSPIGGRDNEQFF. The CDR3 bases are TGTGCCAGCAGCCCCATCGGCGGGAGGGACAATGAGCAGTTCTTC. J is TRBJ2-1 and V is TRBV7-8, with TRBD2 matching 9 bases. Germline V gene sequence: CDR1 SGHVS, CDR2 FQNEAQ. V gave up 5 bases and J gave up 5 bases; unmatched junction bases: 7. The CDR3 loop spans 15 amino acids.

V is TRBV4-2 and J is TRBJ2-3, with D maybe TRBD1 (5 bases). In germline, CDR1 is LGHNA, CDR2 YNFKEQ. With 0 bases removed from V and 5 bases from J, the gap between germline ends came to 21 bases. This CDR3 is built from 18 residues. The CDR3 protein is CASSQDRPGSSGKDTQYF. The CDR3 nucleotides are TGTGCCAGCAGCCAAGATCGCCCTGGGTCCTCAGGGAAAGATACGCAGTATTTT.

The chain links TRBV27 to TRBJ2-7; 13 nucleotides align to TRBD2. V lost 6 bases to trimming and J lost 4 bases; unmatched junction nucleotides: 6. This CDR3 is built from 15 residues. Germline lookup yields CDR1 MNHEY and CDR2 SMNVEV (reference sequence). CDR3 in DNA: TGTGCCAGCAGGCCGAGGACTAGCGGGAGTTACGAGCAGTACTTC. Its translation is CASRPRTSGSYEQYF.

CDR3 DNA: TGCGCCAGCAGCTTTGGGACTAGCGGGGCGCTCTACAATGAGCAGTTCTTC. Protein sequence: CASSFGTSGALYNEQFF. This sequence joins TRBV5-1 and TRBJ2-1, with TRBD2 matching 13 bases. Germline V CDR1 and CDR2: SGHRS, YFSETQ. The CDR3 runs to 17 residues. The trim removed 2 bases at V and 3 bases at J, leaving 5 bases unmatched.

The chain uses TRBV19 and TRBJ1-2; D uncertain. The V and J ends lost 7 bases and 3 bases respectively, with 18 bases between them. The germline gives CDR1 LNHDA, CDR2 SQIVND (reference sequence). The CDR3 totals 15 residues. CDR3 in DNA: TGTGCCAGTACCTCACCCCTCGGCGGGGACTATGGCTACACCTTC. It encodes CASTSPLGGDYGYTF. The full variable domain, its missing parts supplied by reference TRBV19 and TRBJ1-2, is DGGITQSPKYLFRKEGQNVTLSCEQNLNHDAMYWYRQDPGQGLRLIYYSQIVNDFQKGDIAEGYSVSREKKESFPLTVTSAQKNPTAFYLCASTSPLGGDYGYTFGSGTRLTVV.